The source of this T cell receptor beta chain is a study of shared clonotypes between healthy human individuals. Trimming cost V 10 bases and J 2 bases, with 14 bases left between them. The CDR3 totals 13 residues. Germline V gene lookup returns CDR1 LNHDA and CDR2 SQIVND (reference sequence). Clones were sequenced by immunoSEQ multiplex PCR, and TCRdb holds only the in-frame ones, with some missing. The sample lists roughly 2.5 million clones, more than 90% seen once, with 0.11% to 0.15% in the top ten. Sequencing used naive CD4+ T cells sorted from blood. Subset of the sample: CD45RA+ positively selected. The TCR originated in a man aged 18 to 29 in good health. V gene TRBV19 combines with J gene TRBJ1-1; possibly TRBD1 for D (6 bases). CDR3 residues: CATEQGPNTEAFF. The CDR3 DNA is TGTGCCACAGAACAGGGCCCAAACACTGAAGCTTTCTTT.